This T cell receptor beta chain was found in a study of neurological immune-mediated disorders. Germline-derived CDR1 and CDR2 are MGHRA and YSYEKL. The CDR3 loop spans 15 amino acids. V dropped 1 base and J dropped 7; count of bases not matched to a gene: 4. Time point here: longitudinal time-point 2. The cDNA was synthesized by 5'RACE incorporating 10-nucleotide random UMIs. From 15-18 subjects, over 160 million TCR-beta sequences were obtained in each sequencing run. TCRdb recomputed calls from the 5' RACE reads with MiXCR, one row per CDR3 protein. Among roughly 60,000 distinct CDR3 sequences listed, more than 7.5% were seen once. This clonotype was counted many times.

What was sequenced was PBMCs. The sequence was collected from a man aged 25-45 years in good health. The J gene is TRBJ2-1, the V gene TRBV4-1; TRBD2 aligns across 10 bases. The CDR3 loop reads CASSQAELAGNEQFF. In DNA, the CDR3 is TGCGCCAGCAGCCAAGCGGAACTAGCGGGAAATGAGCAGTTCTTC.